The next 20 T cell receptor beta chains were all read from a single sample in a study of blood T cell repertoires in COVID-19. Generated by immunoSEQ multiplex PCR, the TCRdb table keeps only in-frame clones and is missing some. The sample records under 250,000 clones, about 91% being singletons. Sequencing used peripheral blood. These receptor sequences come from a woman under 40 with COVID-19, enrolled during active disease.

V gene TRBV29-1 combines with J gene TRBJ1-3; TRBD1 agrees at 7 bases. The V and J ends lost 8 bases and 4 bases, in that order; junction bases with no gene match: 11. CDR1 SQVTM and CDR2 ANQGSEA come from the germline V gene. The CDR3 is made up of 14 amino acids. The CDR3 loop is CSYRDRPTGNTIYF. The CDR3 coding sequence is TGCAGCTATCGGGACAGACCGACAGGAAACACCATATATTTT.

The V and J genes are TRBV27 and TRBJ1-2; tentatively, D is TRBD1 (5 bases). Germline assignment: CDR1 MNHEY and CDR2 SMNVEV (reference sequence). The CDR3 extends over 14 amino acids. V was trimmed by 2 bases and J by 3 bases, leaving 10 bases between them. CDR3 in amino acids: CASSLAGGYYGYTF. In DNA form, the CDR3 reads TGTGCCAGCAGTTTAGCCGGGGGGTACTATGGCTACACCTTC.

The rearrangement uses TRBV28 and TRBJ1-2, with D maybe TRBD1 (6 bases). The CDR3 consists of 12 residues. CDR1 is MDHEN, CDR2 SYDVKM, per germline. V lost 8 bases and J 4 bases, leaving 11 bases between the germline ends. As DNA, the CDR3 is TGTGCCAGCTTGGGCAGGGGCTATGGCTACACCTTC. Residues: CASLGRGYGYTF.

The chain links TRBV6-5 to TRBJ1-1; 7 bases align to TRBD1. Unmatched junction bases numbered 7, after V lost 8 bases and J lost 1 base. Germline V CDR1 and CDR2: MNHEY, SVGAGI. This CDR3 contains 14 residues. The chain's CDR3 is CASLTGTENTEAFF. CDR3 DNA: TGTGCCAGCCTAACCGGGACAGAGAACACTGAAGCTTTCTTT.

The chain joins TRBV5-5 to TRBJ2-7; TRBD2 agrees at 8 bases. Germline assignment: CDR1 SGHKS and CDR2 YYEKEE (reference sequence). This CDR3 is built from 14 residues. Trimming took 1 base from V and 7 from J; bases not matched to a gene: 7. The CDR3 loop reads CASSLPGGAREQYF. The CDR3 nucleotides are TGTGCCAGCAGCTTGCCCGGGGGGGCGCGGGAGCAGTACTTC.

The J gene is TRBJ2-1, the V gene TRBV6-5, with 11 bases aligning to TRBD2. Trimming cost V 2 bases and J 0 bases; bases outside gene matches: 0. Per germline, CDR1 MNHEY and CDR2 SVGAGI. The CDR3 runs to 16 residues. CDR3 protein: CASSYGLAGSYNEQFF. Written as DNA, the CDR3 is TGTGCCAGCAGTTACGGACTAGCGGGCTCCTACAATGAGCAGTTCTTC.

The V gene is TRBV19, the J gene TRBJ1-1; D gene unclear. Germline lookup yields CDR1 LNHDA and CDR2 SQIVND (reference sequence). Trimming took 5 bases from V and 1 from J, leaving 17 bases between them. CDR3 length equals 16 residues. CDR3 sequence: CASSSTPGRGNTEAFF. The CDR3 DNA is TGTGCCAGTAGTTCAACCCCCGGTCGGGGGAACACTGAAGCTTTCTTT.

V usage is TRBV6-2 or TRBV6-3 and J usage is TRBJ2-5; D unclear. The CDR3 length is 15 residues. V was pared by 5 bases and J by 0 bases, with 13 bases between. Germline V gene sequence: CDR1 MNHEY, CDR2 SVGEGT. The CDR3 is CASSDDSSNQETQYF. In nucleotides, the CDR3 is TGTGCCAGCAGTGACGACTCGTCGAACCAAGAGACCCAGTACTTC.

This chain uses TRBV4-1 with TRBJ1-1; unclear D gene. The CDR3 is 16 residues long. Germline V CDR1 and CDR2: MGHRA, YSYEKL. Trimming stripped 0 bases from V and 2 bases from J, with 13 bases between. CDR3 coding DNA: TGCGCCAGCAGCCAAGATCTTGTGACACCCAACACTGAAGCTTTCTTT. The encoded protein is CASSQDLVTPNTEAFF.

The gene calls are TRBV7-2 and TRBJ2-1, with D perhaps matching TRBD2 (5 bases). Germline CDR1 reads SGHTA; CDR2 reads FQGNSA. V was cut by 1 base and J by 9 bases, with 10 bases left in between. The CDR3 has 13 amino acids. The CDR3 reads CASSLVRGSEQFF. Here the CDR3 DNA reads TGTGCCAGCAGCTTAGTCCGGGGTAGTGAGCAGTTCTTC.

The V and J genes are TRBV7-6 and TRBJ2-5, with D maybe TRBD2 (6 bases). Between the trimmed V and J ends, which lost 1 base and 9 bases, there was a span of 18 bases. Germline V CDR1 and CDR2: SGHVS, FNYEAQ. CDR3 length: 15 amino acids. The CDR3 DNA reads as TGTGCCAGCAGCTTAGGGCGCGGGGAGCGACCGGCCCAGTACTTC. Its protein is CASSLGRGERPAQYF.

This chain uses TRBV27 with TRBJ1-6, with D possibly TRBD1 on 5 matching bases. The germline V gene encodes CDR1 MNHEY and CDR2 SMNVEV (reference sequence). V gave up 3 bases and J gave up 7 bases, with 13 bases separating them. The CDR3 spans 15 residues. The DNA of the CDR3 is TGTGCCAGCAGTTTCCGGCAGGGCCAGAATTCACCCCTCCACTTT. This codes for CASSFRQGQNSPLHF.

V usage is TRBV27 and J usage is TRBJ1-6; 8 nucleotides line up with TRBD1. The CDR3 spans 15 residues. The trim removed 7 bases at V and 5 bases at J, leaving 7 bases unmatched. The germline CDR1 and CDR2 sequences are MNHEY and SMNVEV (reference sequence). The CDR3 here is CASKGRQGHNSPLHF. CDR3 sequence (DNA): TGTGCCAGCAAGGGGAGACAGGGGCATAATTCACCCCTCCACTTT.

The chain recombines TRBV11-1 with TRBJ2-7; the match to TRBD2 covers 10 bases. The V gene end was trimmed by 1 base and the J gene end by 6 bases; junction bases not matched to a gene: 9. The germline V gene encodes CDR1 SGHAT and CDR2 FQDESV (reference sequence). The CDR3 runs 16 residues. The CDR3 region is CASSLEFGLAVREQYV. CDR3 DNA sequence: TGTGCCAGCAGCTTAGAATTCGGACTAGCGGTTCGCGAGCAGTACGTC.

The CDR3 reads CATSAADSESYNEQFF. CDR3 DNA sequence: TGTGCCACCAGTGCCGCAGACTCAGAAAGTTACAATGAGCAGTTCTTC. This chain links TRBV24-1 with TRBJ2-1; D remains unclear. V lost 5 bases and J lost 4, with 17 bases in between. The length of the CDR3 is 16 residues. CDR1 KGHDR and CDR2 SFDVKD come from the germline V gene.

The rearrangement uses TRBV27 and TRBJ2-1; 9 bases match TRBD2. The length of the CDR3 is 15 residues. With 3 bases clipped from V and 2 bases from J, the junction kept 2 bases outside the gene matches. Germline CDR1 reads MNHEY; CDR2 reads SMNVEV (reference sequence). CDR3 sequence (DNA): TGTGCCAGCAGTTTTAGCGGGAGTCCCTACAATGAGCAGTTCTTC. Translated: CASSFSGSPYNEQFF.

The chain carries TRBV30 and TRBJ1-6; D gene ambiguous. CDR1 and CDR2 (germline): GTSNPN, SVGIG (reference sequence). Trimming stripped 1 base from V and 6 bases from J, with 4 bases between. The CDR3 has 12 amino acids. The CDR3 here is CAWSDSNSPLHF. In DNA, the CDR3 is TGTGCCTGGAGTGATAGTAATTCACCCCTCCACTTT.

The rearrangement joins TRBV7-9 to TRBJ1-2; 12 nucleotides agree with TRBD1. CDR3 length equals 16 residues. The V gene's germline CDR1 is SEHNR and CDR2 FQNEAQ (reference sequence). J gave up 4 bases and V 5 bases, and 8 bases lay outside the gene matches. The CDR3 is CASSPGTGGAVYGYTF. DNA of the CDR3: TGTGCCAGCAGCCCCGGGACAGGGGGCGCAGTCTATGGCTACACCTTC.

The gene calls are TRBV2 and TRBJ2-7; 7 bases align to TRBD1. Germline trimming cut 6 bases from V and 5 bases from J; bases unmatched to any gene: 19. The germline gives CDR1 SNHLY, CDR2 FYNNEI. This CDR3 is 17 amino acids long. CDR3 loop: CASSATPKQQGIHEQYV. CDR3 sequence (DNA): TGTGCCAGCAGCGCCACACCAAAACAACAGGGGATCCACGAGCAGTACGTC.

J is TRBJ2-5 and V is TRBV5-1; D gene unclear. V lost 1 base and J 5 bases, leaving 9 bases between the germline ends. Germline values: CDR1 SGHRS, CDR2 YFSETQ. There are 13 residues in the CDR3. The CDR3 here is CASSLRLEETQYF. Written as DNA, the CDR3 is TGCGCCAGCAGCTTGCGCCTTGAGGAGACCCAGTACTTC.